This paragraph reports one TCR beta chain. V lost 8 bases, J lost 1 base, and 11 bases stayed unmatched. Germline values: CDR1 SQVTM, CDR2 ANQGSEA. CDR3 length: 16 residues. Sequencing was performed with immunoSEQ multiplex PCR; in TCRdb, only in-frame clones are kept and a portion is missing. Of around 80,000 clones listed, about 98% are singletons. This record comes from a study of technical replicates of blood from a handful of donors. Sequenced sample: T cells isolated from PBMCs. The chain couples TRBV29-1 to TRBJ2-1; 10 bases are shared with TRBD2. The sequence derives from a human donor in good health. The CDR3 DNA reads as TGCAGCTTTCTCTTAGCGGGAGGAAGGTCCTACAATGAGCAGTTCTTC. Its protein is CSFLLAGGRSYNEQFF.